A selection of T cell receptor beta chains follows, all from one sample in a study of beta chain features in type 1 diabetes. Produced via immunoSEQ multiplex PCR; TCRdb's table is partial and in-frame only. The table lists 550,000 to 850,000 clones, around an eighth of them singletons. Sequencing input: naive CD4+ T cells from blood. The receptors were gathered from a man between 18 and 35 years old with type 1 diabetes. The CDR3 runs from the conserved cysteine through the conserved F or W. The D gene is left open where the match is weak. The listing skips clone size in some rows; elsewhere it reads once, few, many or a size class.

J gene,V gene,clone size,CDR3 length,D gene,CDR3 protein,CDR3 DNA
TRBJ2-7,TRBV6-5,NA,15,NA,CASSYPGALSYEQYF,TGTGCCAGCAGTTACCCGGGGGCCTTATCCTACGAGCAGTACTTC
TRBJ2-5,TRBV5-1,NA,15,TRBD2,CASSSLAGVQETQYF,TGCGCCAGCAGCTCACTAGCGGGGGTCCAAGAGACCCAGTACTTC
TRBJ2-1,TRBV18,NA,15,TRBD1,CASSPPGQTDNEQFF,TGTGCCAGCTCACCACCGGGACAGACGGACAATGAGCAGTTCTTC
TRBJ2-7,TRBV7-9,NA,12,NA,CASSLEEYEQYF,TGTGCCAGCAGCTTAGAGGAGTACGAGCAGTACTTC
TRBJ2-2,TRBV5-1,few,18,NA,CASSYRQVLRPDTGELFF,TGCGCCAGCAGCTATAGACAGGTTCTTCGTCCTGACACCGGGGAGCTGTTTTTT
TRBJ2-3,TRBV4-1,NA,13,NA,CASSQDGSDTQYF,TGCGCCAGCAGCCAAGATGGAAGCGATACGCAGTATTTT
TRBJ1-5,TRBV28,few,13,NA,CASSLLGNQPQHF,TGTGCCAGCAGTTTATTAGGCAATCAGCCCCAGCATTTT
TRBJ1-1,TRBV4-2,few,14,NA,CASSQDWEVTEAFF,TGTGCCAGCAGCCAAGATTGGGAGGTTACTGAAGCTTTCTTT
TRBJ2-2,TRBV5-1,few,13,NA,CASSHDYPGELFF,TGCGCCAGCAGCCACGACTATCCCGGGGAGCTGTTTTTT
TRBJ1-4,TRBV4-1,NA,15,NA,CASSQEEGYVEKLFF,TGCGCCAGCAGCCAAGAGGAGGGATATGTTGAAAAACTGTTTTTT
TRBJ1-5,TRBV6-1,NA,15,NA,CASSLPDPRNQPQHF,TGTGCCAGCAGCCTCCCGGACCCAAGGAATCAGCCCCAGCATTTT
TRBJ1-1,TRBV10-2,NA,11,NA,CASSEYGSAFF,TGCGCCAGCAGTGAGTATGGCTCGGCTTTCTTT
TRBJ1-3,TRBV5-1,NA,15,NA,CASSLQGTSGNTIYF,TGCGCCAGCAGCTTGCAGGGGACCTCTGGAAACACCATATATTTT
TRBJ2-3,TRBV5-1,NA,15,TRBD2,CASSFEAGATDTQYF,TGCGCCAGCAGCTTTGAAGCGGGGGCAACAGATACGCAGTATTTT
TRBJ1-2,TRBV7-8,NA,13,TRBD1,CASSLSGGSGYTF,TGTGCCAGCAGCTTATCAGGGGGAAGTGGCTACACCTTC
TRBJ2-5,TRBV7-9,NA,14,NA,CASAPRGSYETQYF,TGTGCCAGCGCTCCCAGGGGTAGCTACGAGACCCAGTACTTC
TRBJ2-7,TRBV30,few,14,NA,CASSWGAVSYEQYF,TGTGCCTCCTCGTGGGGGGCTGTCTCCTACGAGCAGTACTTC
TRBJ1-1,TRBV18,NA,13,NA,CASSPQAGAEAFF,TGTGCCAGCTCACCACAGGCAGGGGCTGAAGCTTTCTTT
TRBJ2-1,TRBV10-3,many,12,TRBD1,CAISDTGATQFF,TGTGCCATCAGTGACACAGGGGCGACGCAGTTCTTC
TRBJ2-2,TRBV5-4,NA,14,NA,CASSPPINTGELFF,TGTGCCAGCAGCCCCCCGATAAACACCGGGGAGCTGTTTTTT